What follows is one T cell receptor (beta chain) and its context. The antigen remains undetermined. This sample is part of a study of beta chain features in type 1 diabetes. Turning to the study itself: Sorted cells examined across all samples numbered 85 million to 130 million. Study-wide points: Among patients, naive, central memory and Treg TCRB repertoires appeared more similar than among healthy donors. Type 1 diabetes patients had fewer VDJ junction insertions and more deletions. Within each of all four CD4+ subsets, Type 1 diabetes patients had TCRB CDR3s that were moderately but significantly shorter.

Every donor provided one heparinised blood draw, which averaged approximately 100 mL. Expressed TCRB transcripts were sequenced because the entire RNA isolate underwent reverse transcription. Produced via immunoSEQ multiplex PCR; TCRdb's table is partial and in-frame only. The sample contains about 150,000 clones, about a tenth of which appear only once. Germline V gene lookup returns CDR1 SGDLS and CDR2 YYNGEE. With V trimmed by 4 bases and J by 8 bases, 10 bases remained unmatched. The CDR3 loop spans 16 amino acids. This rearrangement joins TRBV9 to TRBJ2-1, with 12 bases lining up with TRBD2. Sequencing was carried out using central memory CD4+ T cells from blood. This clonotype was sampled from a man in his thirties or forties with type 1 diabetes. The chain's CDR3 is CASSWKTSGSKDEQFF. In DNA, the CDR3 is TGTGCCAGCAGCTGGAAGACTAGCGGGAGTAAGGATGAGCAGTTCTTC.